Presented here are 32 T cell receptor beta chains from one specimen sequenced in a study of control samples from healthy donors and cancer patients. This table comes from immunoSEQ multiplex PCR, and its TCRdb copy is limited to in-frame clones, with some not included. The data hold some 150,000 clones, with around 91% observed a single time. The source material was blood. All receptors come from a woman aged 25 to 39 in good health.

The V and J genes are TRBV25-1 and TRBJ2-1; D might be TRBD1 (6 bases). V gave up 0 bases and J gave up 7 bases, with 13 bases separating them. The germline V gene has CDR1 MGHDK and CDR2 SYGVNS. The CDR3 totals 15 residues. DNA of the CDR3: TGTGCCAGCAGTGAATATGGGGGCGCGTTAAATGAGCAGTTCTTC. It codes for CASSEYGGALNEQFF.

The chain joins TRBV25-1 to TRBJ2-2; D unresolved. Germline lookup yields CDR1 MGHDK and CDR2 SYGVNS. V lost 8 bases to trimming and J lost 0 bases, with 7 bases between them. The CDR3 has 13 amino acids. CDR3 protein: CASSAANTGELFF. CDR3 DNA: TGTGCCAGCTCTGCGGCGAACACCGGGGAGCTGTTTTTT.

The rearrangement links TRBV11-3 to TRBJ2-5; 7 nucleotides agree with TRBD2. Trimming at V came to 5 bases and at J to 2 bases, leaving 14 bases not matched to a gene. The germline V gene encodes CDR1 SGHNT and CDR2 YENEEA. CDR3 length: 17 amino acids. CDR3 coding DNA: TGTGCCAGCAGCGATAGCCGGGACTACTATATTCAAGAGACCCAGTACTTC. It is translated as CASSDSRDYYIQETQYF.

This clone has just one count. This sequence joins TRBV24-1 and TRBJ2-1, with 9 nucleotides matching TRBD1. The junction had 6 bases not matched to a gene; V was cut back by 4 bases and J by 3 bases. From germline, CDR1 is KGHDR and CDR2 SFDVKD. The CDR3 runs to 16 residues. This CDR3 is CATSEGPGQGYNEQFF. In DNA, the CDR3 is TGTGCCACCAGTGAGGGACCGGGACAGGGCTACAATGAGCAGTTCTTC.

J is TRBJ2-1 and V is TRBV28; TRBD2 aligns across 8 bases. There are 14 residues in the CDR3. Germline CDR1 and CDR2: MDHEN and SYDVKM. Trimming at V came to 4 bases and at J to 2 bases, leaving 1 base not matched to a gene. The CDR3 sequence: CASSSGGTYNEQFF. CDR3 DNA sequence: TGTGCCAGCAGTTCGGGAGGGACCTACAATGAGCAGTTCTTC.

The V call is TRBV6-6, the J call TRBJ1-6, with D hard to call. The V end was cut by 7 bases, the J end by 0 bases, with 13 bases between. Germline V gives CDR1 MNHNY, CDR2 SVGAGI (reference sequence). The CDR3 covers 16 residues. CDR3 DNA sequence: TGTGCCAGCACTACCACAGTTACCTCCTATAATTCACCCCTCCACTTT. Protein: CASTTTVTSYNSPLHF.

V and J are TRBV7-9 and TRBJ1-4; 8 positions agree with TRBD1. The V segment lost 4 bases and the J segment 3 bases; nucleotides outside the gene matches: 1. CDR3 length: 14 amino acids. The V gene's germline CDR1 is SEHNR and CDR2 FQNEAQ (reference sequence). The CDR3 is CASSYRGANEKLFF. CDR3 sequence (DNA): TGTGCCAGCAGCTACAGGGGGGCTAATGAAAAACTGTTTTTT.

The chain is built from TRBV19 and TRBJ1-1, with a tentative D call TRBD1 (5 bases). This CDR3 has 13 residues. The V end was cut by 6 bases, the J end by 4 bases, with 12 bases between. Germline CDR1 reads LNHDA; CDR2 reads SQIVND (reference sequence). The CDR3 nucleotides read TGTGCCAGTAGAGCGACAGTGAGCACTGAAGCTTTCTTT. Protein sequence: CASRATVSTEAFF.

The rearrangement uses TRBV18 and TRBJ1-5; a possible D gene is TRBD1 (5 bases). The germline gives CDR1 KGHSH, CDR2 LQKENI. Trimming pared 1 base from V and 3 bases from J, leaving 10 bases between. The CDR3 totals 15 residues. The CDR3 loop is CASSPRRGNNQPQHF. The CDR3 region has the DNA TGTGCCAGCTCACCACGGAGGGGTAACAATCAGCCCCAGCATTTT.

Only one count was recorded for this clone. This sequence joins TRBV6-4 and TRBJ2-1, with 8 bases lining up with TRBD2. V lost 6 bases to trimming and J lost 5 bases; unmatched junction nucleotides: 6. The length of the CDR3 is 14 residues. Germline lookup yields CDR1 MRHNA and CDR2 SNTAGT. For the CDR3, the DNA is TGTGCCAGCAGCCCCCGGGGGGGCAACAATGAGCAGTTCTTC. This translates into CASSPRGGNNEQFF.

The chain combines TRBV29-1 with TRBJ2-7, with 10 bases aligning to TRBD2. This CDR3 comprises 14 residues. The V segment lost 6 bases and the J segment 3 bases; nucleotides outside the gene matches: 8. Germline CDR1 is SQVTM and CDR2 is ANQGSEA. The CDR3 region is CSVGLAEGDYEQYF. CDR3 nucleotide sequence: TGCAGCGTAGGACTAGCGGAGGGGGACTACGAGCAGTACTTC.

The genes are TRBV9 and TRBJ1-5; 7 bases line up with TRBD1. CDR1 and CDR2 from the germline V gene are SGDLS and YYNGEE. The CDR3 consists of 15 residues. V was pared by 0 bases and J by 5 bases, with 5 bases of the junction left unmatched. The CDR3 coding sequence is TGTGCCAGCAGCGTAGCGACAGGGTTAGATCAGCCCCAGCATTTT. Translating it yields CASSVATGLDQPQHF.

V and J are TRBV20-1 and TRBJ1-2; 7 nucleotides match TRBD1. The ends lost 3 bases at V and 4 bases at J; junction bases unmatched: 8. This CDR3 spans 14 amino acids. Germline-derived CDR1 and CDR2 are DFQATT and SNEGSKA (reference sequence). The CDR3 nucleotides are TGCAGTGCTAGTGACCCGGGACAGAGCTATGGCTACACCTTC. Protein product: CSASDPGQSYGYTF.

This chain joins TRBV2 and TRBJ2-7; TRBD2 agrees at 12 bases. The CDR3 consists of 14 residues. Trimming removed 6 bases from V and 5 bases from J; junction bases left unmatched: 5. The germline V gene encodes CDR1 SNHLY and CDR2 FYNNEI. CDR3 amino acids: CASRPWTSGDEQYF. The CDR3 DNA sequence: TGTGCCAGCAGACCTTGGACTAGCGGGGACGAGCAGTACTTC. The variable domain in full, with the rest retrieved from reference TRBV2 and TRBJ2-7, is EPEVTQTPSHQVTQMGQEVILRCVPISNHLYFYWYRQILGQKVEFLVSFYNNEISEKSEIFDDQFSVERPDGSNFTLKIRSTKLEDSAMYFCASRPWTSGDEQYFGPGTRLTVT.

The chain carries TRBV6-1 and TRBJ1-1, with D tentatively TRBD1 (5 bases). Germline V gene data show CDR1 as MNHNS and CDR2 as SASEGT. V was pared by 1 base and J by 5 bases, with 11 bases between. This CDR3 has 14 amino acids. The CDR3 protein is CASSEGGRLTEAFF. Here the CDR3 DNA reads TGTGCCAGCAGTGAAGGGGGGAGGCTAACTGAAGCTTTCTTT.

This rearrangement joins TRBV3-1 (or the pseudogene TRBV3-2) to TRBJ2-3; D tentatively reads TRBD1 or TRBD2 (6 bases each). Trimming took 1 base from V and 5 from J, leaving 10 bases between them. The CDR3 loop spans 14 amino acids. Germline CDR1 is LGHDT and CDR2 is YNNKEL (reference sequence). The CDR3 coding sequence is TGTGCCAGCAGCCAAGCGGGGGCCGTAGATACGCAGTATTTT. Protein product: CASSQAGAVDTQYF.

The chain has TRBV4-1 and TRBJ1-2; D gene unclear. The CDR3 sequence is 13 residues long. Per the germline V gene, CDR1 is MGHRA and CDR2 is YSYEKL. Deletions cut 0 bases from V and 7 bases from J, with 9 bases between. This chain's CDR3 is CASSQDRTAGYTF. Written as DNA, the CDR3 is TGCGCCAGCAGCCAAGACCGGACCGCTGGCTACACCTTC.

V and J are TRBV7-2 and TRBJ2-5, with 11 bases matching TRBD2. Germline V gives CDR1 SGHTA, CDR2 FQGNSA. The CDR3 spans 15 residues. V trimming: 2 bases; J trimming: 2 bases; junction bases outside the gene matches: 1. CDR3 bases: TGTGCCAGCAGCTTAAGACTAGCGGGGCAAGAGACCCAGTACTTC. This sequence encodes CASSLRLAGQETQYF.

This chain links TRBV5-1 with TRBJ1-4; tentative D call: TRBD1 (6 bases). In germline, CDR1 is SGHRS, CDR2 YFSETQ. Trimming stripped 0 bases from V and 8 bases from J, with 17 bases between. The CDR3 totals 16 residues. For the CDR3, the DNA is TGCGCCAGCAGCTTGGGTGAATCAGGGGTTCAGGAAAAACTGTTTTTT. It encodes CASSLGESGVQEKLFF.

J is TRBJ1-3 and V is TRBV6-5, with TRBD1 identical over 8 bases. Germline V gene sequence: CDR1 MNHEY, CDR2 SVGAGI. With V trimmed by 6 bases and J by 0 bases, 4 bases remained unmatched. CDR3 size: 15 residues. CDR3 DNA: TGTGCCAGCAGGGAGGGACAGGCCTCTGGAAACACCATATATTTT. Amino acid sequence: CASREGQASGNTIYF.

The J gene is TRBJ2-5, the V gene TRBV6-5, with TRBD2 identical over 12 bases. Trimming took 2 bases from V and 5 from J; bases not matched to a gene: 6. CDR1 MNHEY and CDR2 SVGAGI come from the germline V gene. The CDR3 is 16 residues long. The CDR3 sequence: CASSYATSGGRETQYF. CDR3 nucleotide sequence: TGTGCCAGCAGTTACGCGACTAGCGGGGGTAGGGAGACCCAGTACTTC.

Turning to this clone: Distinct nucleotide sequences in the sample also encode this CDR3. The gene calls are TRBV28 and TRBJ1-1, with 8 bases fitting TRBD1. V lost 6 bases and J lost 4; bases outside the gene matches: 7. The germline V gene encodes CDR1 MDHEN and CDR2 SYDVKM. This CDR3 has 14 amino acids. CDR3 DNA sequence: TGTGCCAGCAGCCCAGGGGGCAGGGGCACTGAAGCTTTCTTT. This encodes CASSPGGRGTEAFF.

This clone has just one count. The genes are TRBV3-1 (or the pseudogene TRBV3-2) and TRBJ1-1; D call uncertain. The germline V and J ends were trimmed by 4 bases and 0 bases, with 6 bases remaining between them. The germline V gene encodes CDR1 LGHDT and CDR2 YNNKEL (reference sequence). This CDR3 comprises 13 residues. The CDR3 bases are TGTGCCAGCAGCCTCGACCTGAACACTGAAGCTTTCTTT. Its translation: CASSLDLNTEAFF.

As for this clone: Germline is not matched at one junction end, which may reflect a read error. CDR3 sequence: CASSRTANGKLFF. The DNA for the CDR3 is TGTGCCAGCAGCCGGACGGCTAATGGAAAACTGTTTTTT. The chain is built from TRBV6-5 and TRBJ1-4, with D unclear. From germline, CDR1 is MNHEY and CDR2 SVGAGI. The CDR3 covers 13 residues.

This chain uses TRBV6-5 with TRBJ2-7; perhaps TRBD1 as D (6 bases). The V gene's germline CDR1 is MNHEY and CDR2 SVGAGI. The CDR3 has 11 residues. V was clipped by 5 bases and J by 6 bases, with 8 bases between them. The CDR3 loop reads CASSQGREQYF. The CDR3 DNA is TGTGCCAGCAGTCAGGGGCGCGAGCAGTACTTC.

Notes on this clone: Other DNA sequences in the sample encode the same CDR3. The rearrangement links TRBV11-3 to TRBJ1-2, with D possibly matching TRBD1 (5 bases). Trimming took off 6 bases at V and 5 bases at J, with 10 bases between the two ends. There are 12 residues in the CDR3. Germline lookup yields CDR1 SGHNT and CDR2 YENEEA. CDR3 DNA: TGTGCCAGCAGTCGGGACGGATATGGCTACACCTTC. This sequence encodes CASSRDGYGYTF. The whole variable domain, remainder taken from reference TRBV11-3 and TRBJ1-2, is EAGVVQSPRYKIIEKKQPVAFWCNPISGHNTLYWYLQNLGQGPELLIRYENEEAVDDSQLPKDRFSAERLKGVDSTLKIQPAELGDSAVYLCASSRDGYGYTFGSGTRLTVV.

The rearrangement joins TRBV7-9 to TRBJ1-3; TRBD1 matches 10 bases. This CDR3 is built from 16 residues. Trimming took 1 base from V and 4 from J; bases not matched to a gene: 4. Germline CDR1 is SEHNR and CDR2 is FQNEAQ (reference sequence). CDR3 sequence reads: CASSLGQGAEGNTIYF. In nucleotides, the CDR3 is TGTGCCAGCAGCTTAGGACAGGGGGCGGAAGGAAACACCATATATTTT.

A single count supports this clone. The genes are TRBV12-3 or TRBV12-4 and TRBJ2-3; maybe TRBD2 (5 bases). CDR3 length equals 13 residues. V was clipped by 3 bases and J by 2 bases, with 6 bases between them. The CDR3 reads CASSFDYTDTQYF. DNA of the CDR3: TGTGCCAGCAGTTTCGACTACACAGATACGCAGTATTTT.

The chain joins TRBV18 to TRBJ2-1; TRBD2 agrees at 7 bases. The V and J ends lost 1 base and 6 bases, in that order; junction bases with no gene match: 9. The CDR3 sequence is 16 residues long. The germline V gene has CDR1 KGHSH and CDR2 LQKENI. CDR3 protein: CASSPLRSSGSNEQFF. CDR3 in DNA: TGTGCCAGCTCACCACTTCGGTCTAGCGGAAGCAATGAGCAGTTCTTC.

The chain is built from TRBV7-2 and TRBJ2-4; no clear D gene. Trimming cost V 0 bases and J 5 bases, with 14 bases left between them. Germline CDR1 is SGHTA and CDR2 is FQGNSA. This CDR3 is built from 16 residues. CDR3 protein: CASSLALVQAQNIQYF. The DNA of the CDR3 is TGTGCCAGCAGCTTAGCTCTAGTGCAGGCACAAAACATTCAGTACTTC.

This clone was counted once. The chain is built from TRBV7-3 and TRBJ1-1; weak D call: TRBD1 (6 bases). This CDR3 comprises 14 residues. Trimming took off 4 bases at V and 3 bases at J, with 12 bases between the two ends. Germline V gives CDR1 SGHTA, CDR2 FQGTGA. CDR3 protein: CASSSQGVDTEAFF. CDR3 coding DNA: TGTGCCAGCAGCTCACAGGGTGTAGACACTGAAGCTTTCTTT.

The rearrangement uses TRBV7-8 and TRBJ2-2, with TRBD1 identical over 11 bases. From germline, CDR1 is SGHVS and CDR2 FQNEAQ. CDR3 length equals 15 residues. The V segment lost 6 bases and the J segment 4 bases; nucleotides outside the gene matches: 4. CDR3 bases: TGTGCCAGCAGGGGGGACAGGGGGTTCACCGGGGAGCTGTTTTTT. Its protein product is CASRGDRGFTGELFF. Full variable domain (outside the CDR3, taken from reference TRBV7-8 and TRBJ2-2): GAGVSQSPRYKVAKRGQDVALRCDPISGHVSLFWYQQALGQGPEFLTYFQNEAQLDKSGLPSDRFFAERPEGSVSTLKIQRTQQEDSAVYLCASRGDRGFTGELFFGEGSRLTVL.